A single sample gave rise to the 13 T cell receptor beta chains below, sequenced in a study of T cell responses to AZD1222 COVID-19 vaccine. Sequencing used immunoSEQ multiplex PCR; TCRdb keeps in-frame clones, though not all of them. The sample includes about 83,000 clones, around 87% of them seen just once. Sequences were derived from peripheral blood, sampled on day 0 of MenACWY control vaccination. All receptors derive from an adult in good health.

The chain links TRBV6-2 or TRBV6-3 to TRBJ2-7; no firm D call. The CDR3 loop spans 12 amino acids. The V gene lost 4 bases and the J gene lost 3 bases, with 7 bases spanning the gap. CDR1 and CDR2 (germline): MNHEY, SVGEGT. The CDR3 DNA sequence: TGTGCCAGCAGTTTTTCACGCTACGAGCAGTACTTC. Protein product: CASSFSRYEQYF.

V gene TRBV6-5 combines with J gene TRBJ1-5; possible D gene TRBD1, 6 bases. Trimming cost V 6 bases and J 7 bases, with 19 bases left between them. The CDR3 spans 15 residues. From germline, CDR1 is MNHEY and CDR2 SVGAGI. This chain's CDR3 is CASSLGGQGGQPQHF. In DNA, the CDR3 is TGTGCCAGCAGCCTCGGGGGGCAGGGCGGGCAGCCCCAGCATTTT.

V usage is TRBV10-3 and J usage is TRBJ2-7; tentative D call: TRBD2 (5 bases). The CDR3 sequence is 14 residues long. The V gene lost 10 bases and the J gene lost 2 bases, with 18 bases spanning the gap. The germline V gene has CDR1 ENHRY and CDR2 SYGVKD. DNA for the CDR3: TGTGCCACCCAACCTGAGGGCGGAACCTACGAGCAGTACTTC. This encodes CATQPEGGTYEQYF.

The rearrangement uses TRBV27 and TRBJ2-7; D is uncertain. Trimming left V 5 bases short and J 1 base short, with 15 bases between. The CDR3 extends over 15 amino acids. The germline V gene encodes CDR1 MNHEY and CDR2 SMNVEV (reference sequence). The CDR3: CASSPGRLPSYEQYF. CDR3 DNA: TGTGCCAGCAGTCCGGGCAGGTTGCCTTCCTACGAGCAGTACTTC.

This chain joins TRBV30 and TRBJ2-3; TRBD2 agrees at 7 bases. The CDR3 is made up of 15 amino acids. V dropped 0 bases and J dropped 1; count of bases not matched to a gene: 4. Germline lookup yields CDR1 GTSNPN and CDR2 SVGIG (reference sequence). The CDR3 DNA follows: TGTGCCTGGAGTGTGGCAGGGAGGGGCACAGATACGCAGTATTTT. It specifies CAWSVAGRGTDTQYF. Together with reference TRBV30 and TRBJ2-3, the CDR3 gives the full variable domain: SQTIHQWPATLVQPVGSPLSLECTVEGTSNPNLYWYRQAAGRGLQLLFYSVGIGQISSEVPQNLSASRPQDRQFILSSKKLLLSDSGFYLCAWSVAGRGTDTQYFGPGTRLTVL.

The chain is built from TRBV28 and TRBJ2-5; 9 nucleotides agree with TRBD2. Losses at the gene ends were 7 bases for V and 5 bases for J; bases not matched to a gene: 14. Germline CDR1 reads MDHEN; CDR2 reads SYDVKM. The CDR3 sequence is 16 residues long. In DNA, the CDR3 is TGTGCCAGCATTCCCCATAGCGGGAGTATTTTGGAGACCCAGTACTTC. Its protein product is CASIPHSGSILETQYF.

The rearrangement uses TRBV7-2 and TRBJ2-7, with a tentative D call TRBD2 (6 bases). Germline V gives CDR1 SGHTA, CDR2 FQGNSA. The CDR3 has 14 residues. Trimming took 1 base from V and 4 from J, leaving 11 bases between them. The CDR3 here is CASSLVEGWYEQYF. CDR3 DNA sequence: TGTGCCAGCAGCTTAGTGGAGGGGTGGTACGAGCAGTACTTC.

The sample holds a few counts of this clone. This chain connects TRBV6-5 to TRBJ1-2, with D hard to call. This CDR3 has 15 residues. Trimming took 0 bases from V and 6 from J, leaving 14 bases between them. CDR1 is MNHEY, CDR2 SVGAGI, per germline. This CDR3 is CASSYSRVRNHGYTF. CDR3 nucleotides: TGTGCCAGCAGTTACTCGAGGGTCAGGAACCATGGCTACACCTTC.

This clone was detected only once. The V gene is TRBV7-6, the J gene TRBJ2-5; D not resolved. Germline V gene data show CDR1 as SGHVS and CDR2 as FNYEAQ. This CDR3 comprises 14 residues. The germline V and J ends were trimmed by 4 bases and 3 bases, with 12 bases remaining between them. The CDR3 is CASSSLGKEETQYF. The CDR3 DNA is TGTGCCAGCAGCTCGCTCGGAAAAGAAGAGACCCAGTACTTC.

The V and J genes are TRBV18 and TRBJ1-1; D not certain. V was clipped by 6 bases and J by 3 bases, with 8 bases between them. This CDR3 comprises 12 residues. Germline CDR1 KGHSH, CDR2 LQKENI. CDR3 region: CASSSEDTEAFF. In DNA, the CDR3 is TGTGCCAGCTCGTCGGAGGACACTGAAGCTTTCTTT. The full variable domain, in which reference TRBV18 and TRBJ1-1 provide the parts outside the CDR3, is NAGVMQNPRHLVRRRGQEARLRCSPMKGHSHVYWYRQLPEEGLKFMVYLQKENIIDESGMPKERFSAEFPKEGPSILRIQQVVRGDSAAYFCASSSEDTEAFFGQGTRLTVV.

The V and J genes are TRBV21-1 and TRBJ2-7; the table's D call, TRBD2, has no DNA check behind it. TRBV21-1 is tagged as a pseudogene. The CDR3 is made up of 10 amino acids. Written as DNA, the CDR3 is TGTGCCAGCAGCCGGGGACTGCAGTACTTC. It is translated as CASSRGLQYF.

This chain uses TRBV10-3 with TRBJ1-1; TRBD1 might be the D (5 bases). Germline loops: CDR1 ENHRY, CDR2 SYGVKD. The V end lost 2 bases, the J end lost 4 bases, and 8 bases lay between the germline ends. The length of the CDR3 is 13 residues. The CDR3 loop reads CAISEGALTEAFF. The CDR3 DNA sequence: TGTGCCATCAGTGAGGGGGCACTCACTGAAGCTTTCTTT.

A single count supports this clone. The V and J genes are TRBV7-2 and TRBJ1-2; D is ambiguous. There are 14 residues in the CDR3. From germline, CDR1 is SGHTA and CDR2 FQGNSA. V was cut by 1 base and J by 4 bases, with 10 bases left in between. The CDR3 DNA is TGTGCCAGCAGCTTAGAACCCGGGCTCTATGGCTACACCTTC. It yields the protein CASSLEPGLYGYTF.